These 17 T cell receptor beta chains were sequenced from one sample in a study of shared T cell receptors in the human thymus (dated by TCRdb to about 2021). Library preparation used the immunoSEQ multiplex PCR assay. TCRdb limited this immuneACCESS table to in-frame rearrangements with V and J called. A share of clones is missing; checked studies link under half to unresolved V genes, and the rest is unexplained. The sample table lists hundreds of thousands of clones, about 90% of them with a count of one. Of the sample, 0.0094% is held by the ten largest clones. This same sample was also taken into another study, of human thymus T cells.

Material: thymocytes. These receptors were collected from a boy younger than two with a congenital heart defect. Donor details come from another sample of the same person, matched by shared clones.

The chain is built from TRBV7-9 and TRBJ2-3; D uncertain. The V end was cut by 1 base, the J end by 2 bases, with 13 bases between. CDR3 size: 16 residues. CDR1 SEHNR and CDR2 FQNEAQ come from the germline V gene (reference sequence). CDR3 coding DNA: TGTGCCAGCAGCTTAGTCCTTTCCTCCTCCACAGATACGCAGTATTTT. Protein: CASSLVLSSSTDTQYF.

The genes are TRBV5-1 and TRBJ1-4; possibly TRBD1 for D (5 bases). The CDR3 is made up of 18 amino acids. Trimming took 0 bases from V and 1 from J, leaving 16 bases between them. The germline CDR1 and CDR2 sequences are SGHRS and YFSETQ. The CDR3 loop reads CASSLGAPRRGTNEKLFF. The CDR3 nucleotides read TGCGCCAGCAGCTTGGGGGCCCCCCGAAGGGGAACTAATGAAAAACTGTTTTTT.

The chain combines TRBV6-6 with TRBJ1-5; 8 nucleotides match TRBD1. The ends lost 6 bases at V and 2 bases at J; junction bases unmatched: 9. The CDR3 is 16 amino acids. CDR1 and CDR2 from the germline V gene are MNHNY and SVGAGI (reference sequence). The CDR3 region is CASSLDRGEGNQPQHF. The CDR3 DNA reads TGTGCCAGCAGCCTCGACAGGGGAGAGGGCAATCAGCCCCAGCATTTT.

The CDR3 loop is CASSPLPGGDGYTF. The CDR3 DNA follows: TGTGCCAGCAGTCCGCTCCCGGGGGGTGATGGCTACACCTTC. This sequence joins TRBV28 and TRBJ1-2, with a weak D call TRBD1 (5 bases). Germline-derived CDR1 and CDR2 are MDHEN and SYDVKM. The CDR3 extends over 14 amino acids. V dropped 5 bases and J dropped 6 bases, with 16 bases sitting between them.

This sequence joins TRBV4-2 and TRBJ1-3, with a possible D match to TRBD1 (5 bases). Between the trimmed V and J ends, which lost 0 bases and 0 bases, there was a span of 6 bases. Germline lookup yields CDR1 LGHNA and CDR2 YNFKEQ. The CDR3 covers 15 residues. The CDR3 spells CASSQDRDSGNTIYF. The DNA of the CDR3 is TGTGCCAGCAGCCAAGACAGGGACTCTGGAAACACCATATATTTT.

This rearrangement joins TRBV7-9 to TRBJ2-2, with D perhaps TRBD1 (6 bases). Germline V gene sequence: CDR1 SEHNR, CDR2 FQNEAQ (reference sequence). This CDR3 is 14 amino acids long. V was trimmed by 6 bases and J by 3 bases, leaving 11 bases between them. The DNA of the CDR3 is TGTGCCAGCAGACAGGGCCCCCACACCGGGGAGCTGTTTTTT. Protein product: CASRQGPHTGELFF. The complete variable domain, with remaining parts taken from reference TRBV7-9 and TRBJ2-2, reads DTGVSQNPRHKITKRGQNVTFRCDPISEHNRLYWYRQTLGQGPEFLTYFQNEAQLEKSRLLSDRFSAERPKGSFSTLEIQRTEQGDSAMYLCASRQGPHTGELFFGEGSRLTVL.

V is TRBV6-5 and J is TRBJ2-7; TRBD2 might be the D (7 bases). CDR1 and CDR2 (germline): MNHEY, SVGAGI. V was trimmed by 4 bases and J by 3 bases, leaving 19 bases between them. This CDR3 comprises 16 residues. CDR3 coding DNA: TGTGCCAGCAGTTCGGACCCACGGGGGGCCCACTACGAGCAGTACTTC. This codes for CASSSDPRGAHYEQYF.

This sequence joins TRBV10-3 and TRBJ2-3; D is possibly TRBD2 (6 bases). Germline V gene lookup returns CDR1 ENHRY and CDR2 SYGVKD. CDR3 length: 15 residues. The V gene lost 10 bases and the J gene lost 5 bases, with 22 bases spanning the gap. The CDR3 loop is CASSLNREFQDTQYF. The CDR3 coding sequence is TGTGCCAGCTCCCTGAACCGGGAGTTTCAAGATACGCAGTATTTT.

The V and J genes are TRBV27 and TRBJ1-5; D is possibly TRBD1 (5 bases). CDR3 length: 15 residues. The germline gives CDR1 MNHEY, CDR2 SMNVEV (reference sequence). Trimming shortened V by 5 bases and J by 2 bases, and 13 bases separated the two germline ends. The CDR3 DNA reads TGTGCCAGCAGTGTCCTACCGGGGGGCAATCAGCCCCAGCATTTT. Protein product: CASSVLPGGNQPQHF.

The gene calls are TRBV9 and TRBJ2-3, with 9 bases aligning to TRBD1. The V gene end was trimmed by 4 bases and the J gene end by 6 bases; junction bases not matched to a gene: 18. In germline, CDR1 is SGDLS, CDR2 YYNGEE. The CDR3 consists of 18 residues. CDR3 loop: CASSCTPPGQGMSDTQYF. For the CDR3, the DNA is TGTGCCAGCAGCTGCACACCCCCGGGACAGGGTATGTCCGATACGCAGTATTTT.

The CDR3 loop reads CAWSVGGLSQETQYF. The CDR3 DNA is TGTGCCTGGAGTGTAGGGGGTTTGTCCCAAGAGACCCAGTACTTC. The chain combines TRBV30 with TRBJ2-5; possible D gene TRBD1, 6 bases. V lost 0 bases to trimming and J lost 1 base, with 12 bases between them. The CDR3 contains 15 residues. Germline V gene data show CDR1 as GTSNPN and CDR2 as SVGIG (reference sequence). Full variable domain (remainder filled in from reference TRBV30 and TRBJ2-5): SQTIHQWPATLVQPVGSPLSLECTVEGTSNPNLYWYRQAAGRGLQLLFYSVGIGQISSEVPQNLSASRPQDRQFILSSKKLLLSDSGFYLCAWSVGGLSQETQYFGPGTRLLVL.

The CDR3 region is CASRIPARDRHNQPQHF. The DNA of the CDR3 is TGTGCCAGCAGGATCCCTGCGAGGGACAGACACAATCAGCCCCAGCATTTT. The chain carries TRBV28 and TRBJ1-5, with 7 bases identical to TRBD1. V lost 6 bases, J lost 3 bases, and 14 bases stayed unmatched. The CDR3 has 17 amino acids. Germline loops: CDR1 MDHEN, CDR2 SYDVKM.

This chain joins TRBV4-1 and TRBJ1-4, with 12 nucleotides matching TRBD1. This CDR3 comprises 19 residues. Germline lookup yields CDR1 MGHRA and CDR2 YSYEKL. Unmatched junction bases numbered 9, after V lost 4 bases and J lost 0 bases. In nucleotides, the CDR3 is TGCGCCAGCAGCCCTGTCTGGGACAGGGGGCCGACAACTAATGAAAAACTGTTTTTT. It yields the protein CASSPVWDRGPTTNEKLFF.

J is TRBJ2-3 and V is TRBV5-6; 8 positions agree with TRBD1. Germline V lookup: CDR1 SGHDT, CDR2 YYEEEE. The CDR3 contains 17 residues. J was trimmed by 0 bases and V by 4 bases; bases with no gene match: 10. CDR3 nucleotide sequence: TGTGCCAGCAGCCTAGGGACAGGACCTTCTAGCACAGATACGCAGTATTTT. Translated, it gives CASSLGTGPSSTDTQYF.

In its sample, this clone was seen a few times. The chain employs TRBV19 and TRBJ1-3; D perhaps matches TRBD1 (6 bases). The CDR3 is 15 residues long. V was shortened by 5 bases and J by 0 bases, with 11 bases between the two germline ends. Per the germline V gene, CDR1 is LNHDA and CDR2 is SQIVND (reference sequence). The CDR3 sequence: CASSRDTYSGNTIYF. The CDR3 DNA follows: TGTGCCAGTAGTCGGGACACCTACTCTGGAAACACCATATATTTT. Full variable domain (rest looked up from reference TRBV19 and TRBJ1-3): DGGITQSPKYLFRKEGQNVTLSCEQNLNHDAMYWYRQDPGQGLRLIYYSQIVNDFQKGDIAEGYSVSREKKESFPLTVTSAQKNPTAFYLCASSRDTYSGNTIYFGEGSWLTVV.

This chain links TRBV6-5 with TRBJ2-1, with 8 bases that match TRBD2. The CDR3 spans 12 residues. With V trimmed by 6 bases and J by 13 bases, 8 bases remained unmatched. Germline CDR1 and CDR2: MNHEY and SVGAGI. The CDR3 spells CASRHPGGGQFF. The CDR3 DNA reads as TGTGCCAGCAGACATCCCGGGGGGGGACAGTTCTTC.

This clone was seen once. The chain joins TRBV5-4 to TRBJ2-5; TRBD2 aligns across 13 bases. The CDR3 has 15 residues. The germline CDR1 and CDR2 sequences are SGHNT and YYREEE (reference sequence). V lost 4 bases to trimming and J lost 9 bases; unmatched junction nucleotides: 9. The CDR3 DNA reads as TGTGCCAGCAGCGTAGGACTAGCGGGAGTAACGGCCCAGTACTTC. Amino acid sequence: CASSVGLAGVTAQYF.